Below are 13 T cell receptor beta chains sequenced from a single sample in a study of beta chain features in type 1 diabetes (dated by TCRdb to the late 2010s). Their cognate antigens are unknown. Paper-wide results and their limitations: Type 1 diabetes patients showed a moderate but significant shortening of TCRB CDR3 length in all four CD4+ subsets.

The library was built by means of the immunoSEQ multiplex PCR assay. The entire amount of isolated RNA was reverse transcribed using the High Capacity cDNA Reverse Transcription Kit, so the sequenced TCRB transcripts were expressed ones. The source is immuneACCESS, and TCRdb retained only in-frame sequences with V and J called. Part of the clones is not carried over; for the studies checked, unresolved V genes explain less than half of this, and the remainder is unexplained. The sample yields 130,000 or so clones; approximately 9% were counted once. Of the sample, around 0.79% falls within the top ten clones. Sequencing input: central memory CD4+ T cells from blood. These receptors originate from a man under 40 with type 1 diabetes.

The chain couples TRBV5-4 to TRBJ2-2, with D tentatively TRBD1 (5 bases). V dropped 2 bases and J dropped 3 bases, with 14 bases sitting between them. This CDR3 contains 16 residues. Per germline, CDR1 SGHNT and CDR2 YYREEE (reference sequence). The CDR3 DNA follows: TGTGCCAGCAGCTTTGGCAGGGCCTCGGACACCGGGGAGCTGTTTTTT. As protein: CASSFGRASDTGELFF.

V and J are TRBV7-2 and TRBJ1-2; unclear D gene. The length of the CDR3 is 14 residues. V shed 3 bases and J shed 2 bases, with 10 bases lying between them. Germline V lookup: CDR1 SGHTA, CDR2 FQGNSA. CDR3 bases: TGTGCCAGCAGCTTCAGTCGGAGGAACTATGGCTACACCTTC. It encodes CASSFSRRNYGYTF.

The chain is built from TRBV4-1 and TRBJ2-2, with 8 bases fitting TRBD1. The V gene end was trimmed by 4 bases and the J gene end by 0 bases; junction bases not matched to a gene: 1. Germline values: CDR1 MGHRA, CDR2 YSYEKL. The CDR3 is 15 residues long. The CDR3 DNA reads TGCGCCAGCAGCCTGGGACAGGCGAACACCGGGGAGCTGTTTTTT. It yields the protein CASSLGQANTGELFF.

This clone was seen a few times. The chain joins TRBV7-2 to TRBJ1-4; 9 positions match TRBD1. Germline CDR1 SGHTA, CDR2 FQGNSA. V was clipped by 1 base and J by 8 bases; unmatched bases: 5. The CDR3 totals 15 residues. CDR3 nucleotide sequence: TGTGCCAGCAGCTTAGTGGGGACAGGGCCCGAAAAACTGTTTTTT. Protein: CASSLVGTGPEKLFF.

This clone was observed a few times. The chain couples TRBV4-3 to TRBJ2-5; TRBD2 might be the D (7 bases). CDR1 and CDR2 (germline): LGHNA, YSLEER. The CDR3 runs 15 residues. V lost 1 base and J 4 bases, leaving 13 bases between the germline ends. The CDR3 DNA sequence: TGCGCCAGCAGCCAAGTGGGGGGCGGGGGAGAGACCCAGTACTTC. It specifies CASSQVGGGGETQYF.

This clone came up a few times. In DNA, the CDR3 is TGTGCCAGCAGCCAAGATTTCGACAGGCCTTCCCTCCACTTT. Its translation is CASSQDFDRPSLHF. The V call is TRBV14, the J call TRBJ1-6, with D possibly matching TRBD1 (6 bases). Germline V gene sequence: CDR1 SGHDN, CDR2 FVKESK. V was cut by 0 bases and J by 14 bases, with 14 bases left in between. This CDR3 has 14 amino acids.

V and J are TRBV29-1 and TRBJ1-2, with 8 bases lining up with TRBD1. With 7 bases clipped from V and 8 bases from J, the junction kept 9 bases outside the gene matches. The CDR3 consists of 12 residues. Germline loops: CDR1 SQVTM, CDR2 ANQGSEA. DNA of the CDR3: TGCAGCGCTTCCGACAGGGGATGGGGCTACACCTTC. It yields the protein CSASDRGWGYTF. Drawing the rest from reference TRBV29-1 and TRBJ1-2, the complete variable domain is SAVISQKPSRDICQRGTSLTIQCQVDSQVTMMFWYRQQPGQSLTLIATANQGSEATYESGFVIDKFPISRPNLTFSTLTVSNMSPEDSSIYLCSASDRGWGYTFGSGTRLTVV.

This clone was seen ten or more times. V is TRBV19 and J is TRBJ2-1, with 7 bases lining up with TRBD1. Per the germline V gene, CDR1 is LNHDA and CDR2 is SQIVND (reference sequence). The CDR3 has 19 residues. V shed 4 bases and J 2 bases; nucleotides not matched to a gene: 17. The CDR3, as DNA: TGTGCCAGTAGTACTGAGGGGGCTCACCCTCACCTAACCTACAATGAGCAGTTCTTC. Translated: CASSTEGAHPHLTYNEQFF.

J is TRBJ2-7 and V is TRBV11-2; 7 nucleotides agree with TRBD2. V lost 1 base and J lost 5; bases outside the gene matches: 8. Germline V lookup: CDR1 SGHAT, CDR2 FQNNGV. The CDR3 runs to 15 residues. This CDR3 reads CASSLGYGGFDEQYF. CDR3 DNA sequence: TGTGCCAGCAGCTTAGGGTACGGGGGGTTCGACGAGCAGTACTTC. The full variable domain, with the rest looked up from reference TRBV11-2 and TRBJ2-7, is EAGVAQSPRYKIIEKRQSVAFWCNPISGHATLYWYQQILGQGPKLLIQFQNNGVVDDSQLPKDRFSAERLKGVDSTLKIQPAKLEDSAVYLCASSLGYGGFDEQYFGPGTRLTVT.

V gene TRBV7-8 combines with J gene TRBJ2-7, with D possibly TRBD2 on 5 matching bases. There are 13 residues in the CDR3. Germline loops: CDR1 SGHVS, CDR2 FQNEAQ. The germline V and J ends were trimmed by 3 bases and 2 bases, with 8 bases remaining between them. CDR3 sequence (DNA): TGTGCCAGCAGCTTTTCGGGGACCTACGAGCAGTACTTC. The encoded protein is CASSFSGTYEQYF. Combining the CDR3 with reference TRBV7-8 and TRBJ2-7 gives the whole variable domain GAGVSQSPRYKVAKRGQDVALRCDPISGHVSLFWYQQALGQGPEFLTYFQNEAQLDKSGLPSDRFFAERPEGSVSTLKIQRTQQEDSAVYLCASSFSGTYEQYFGPGTRLTVT.

The chain combines TRBV6-6 with TRBJ1-5, with a tentative D call TRBD1 (5 bases). The CDR3 extends over 15 amino acids. Germline values: CDR1 MNHNY, CDR2 SVGAGI (reference sequence). V dropped 5 bases and J dropped 2 bases, with 13 bases sitting between them. The DNA for the CDR3 is TGTGCCAGCAGTACGCCGGGGGACCGCAATCAGCCCCAGCATTTT. Protein product: CASSTPGDRNQPQHF.

The table lists this clone with a few counts. This chain connects TRBV7-6 to TRBJ1-2; 7 bases match TRBD1. CDR1 and CDR2 from the germline V gene are SGHVS and FNYEAQ. The CDR3 length is 13 residues. V dropped 1 base and J dropped 6; count of bases not matched to a gene: 2. The CDR3 reads CASSLGTGDGYTF. CDR3 in DNA: TGTGCCAGCAGCTTAGGGACAGGTGATGGCTACACCTTC. Supplemented by reference TRBV7-6 and TRBJ1-2, the full variable domain reads GAGVSQSPRYKVTKRGQDVALRCDPISGHVSLYWYRQALGQGPEFLTYFNYEAQQDKSGLPNDRFSAERPEGSISTLTIQRTEQRDSAMYRCASSLGTGDGYTFGSGTRLTVV.

V is TRBV5-1 and J is TRBJ1-2; possibly TRBD1 for D (5 bases). This CDR3 region has 15 residues. The germline gives CDR1 SGHRS, CDR2 YFSETQ. Trimming removed 0 bases at V and 6 bases at J, with 15 bases between. This chain's CDR3 is CASSLDPGNYDGYTF. CDR3 DNA sequence: TGCGCCAGCAGCTTGGATCCAGGGAATTACGATGGCTACACCTTC.